A selection of T cell receptor beta chains follows, all from one sample in a study of T cell responses to AZD1222 COVID-19 vaccine. The data were produced by immunoSEQ multiplex PCR, yet TCRdb's version contains in-frame clones alone and is incomplete. The data hold about 180,000 clones, with around 88% observed a single time. The starting material was peripheral blood, obtained 28 days after the second AZD1222 dose. Receptor source: an adult who received the AZD1222 COVID-19 vaccine. Each CDR3 is given with its conserved first and last residue. Fields, in order: V gene, D gene, J gene, clone size, CDR3 DNA, CDR3 protein. The D gene is left open where the match is weak. A row's size may be missing; if present it is once, few, many or a size class.

TRBV6-5	NA	TRBJ1-6	NA	TGTGCCAGCAGTCCACGGACAGTTGGTTCACCCCTCCACTTT	CASSPRTVGSPLHF
TRBV12-3/TRBV12-4	NA	TRBJ2-5	NA	TGTGCCAGCAGTTCCCGGGGGGAGACCCAGTACTTC	CASSSRGETQYF
TRBV18	NA	TRBJ1-3	NA	TGTGCCAGCTCACCAATTGCGGTCAGACCACACGGAAACACCATATATTTT	CASSPIAVRPHGNTIYF
TRBV18	TRBD1	TRBJ1-2	NA	TGTGCCAGCTCACCCCAGGGGGCGGACTATGGCTACACCTTC	CASSPQGADYGYTF
TRBV28	TRBD1	TRBJ1-4	NA	TGTGCCAGCAGTTTATCAGGGGGCATACATGAAAAACTGTTTTTT	CASSLSGGIHEKLFF
TRBV2	NA	TRBJ1-2	NA	TGTGCCAGCAGTGAAACCCGGGGGGGTATCAATGGCTACACCTTC	CASSETRGGINGYTF
TRBV6-6	NA	TRBJ1-2	NA	TGTGCCAGCAGCCCCAGGGGTAACTATGGCTACACCTTC	CASSPRGNYGYTF
TRBV19	TRBD1	TRBJ2-2	NA	TGTGCCAGTAGTCCAGGGACAGGGGGAGACGGGGAGCTGTTTTTT	CASSPGTGGDGELFF
TRBV7-8	NA	TRBJ2-1	NA	TGTGCCAGCAGCCAGAGGTCTAATGAGCAGTTCTTC	CASSQRSNEQFF
TRBV29-1	NA	TRBJ2-3	NA	TGCAGCGTTGAAGTCTCTTGGGGGGATACGCAGTATTTT	CSVEVSWGDTQYF
TRBV10-3	NA	TRBJ2-2	NA	TGTGCCATTTCAACAGGGCAAAACACCGGGGAGCTGTTTTTT	CAISTGQNTGELFF
TRBV5-6	NA	TRBJ1-1	NA	TGTGCCAGCAGCTTCGCCATAACAAACACTGAAGCTTTCTTT	CASSFAITNTEAFF
TRBV27	NA	TRBJ1-6	NA	TGTGCCAGCAGCGTGAGTCCCGGGAATGCACCCCTCCACTTT	CASSVSPGNAPLHF
TRBV7-3	TRBD2	TRBJ2-3	NA	TGTGCCAGCAGGACTAGCGGGGGGGCAGGAGATACGCAGTATTTT	CASRTSGGAGDTQYF
TRBV7-2	NA	TRBJ1-3	NA	TGTGCCAGCAGCCAAGACCCGAACCGGGACACCATATATTTT	CASSQDPNRDTIYF
TRBV5-1	TRBD1	TRBJ2-4	NA	TGCGCCAGCAGCCCAGGGGGACAGGGAAGAAACATTCAGTACTTC	CASSPGGQGRNIQYF
TRBV9	NA	TRBJ1-1	few	TGTGCCAGCAGCGTAGCGTCAAGGGGGTCGAGGACTGAAGCTTTCTTT	CASSVASRGSRTEAFF
TRBV28	TRBD2	TRBJ2-7	NA	TGTGCCAGCAGCTGGACTAGCGGGGGGCCCTACGAGCAGTACTTC	CASSWTSGGPYEQYF